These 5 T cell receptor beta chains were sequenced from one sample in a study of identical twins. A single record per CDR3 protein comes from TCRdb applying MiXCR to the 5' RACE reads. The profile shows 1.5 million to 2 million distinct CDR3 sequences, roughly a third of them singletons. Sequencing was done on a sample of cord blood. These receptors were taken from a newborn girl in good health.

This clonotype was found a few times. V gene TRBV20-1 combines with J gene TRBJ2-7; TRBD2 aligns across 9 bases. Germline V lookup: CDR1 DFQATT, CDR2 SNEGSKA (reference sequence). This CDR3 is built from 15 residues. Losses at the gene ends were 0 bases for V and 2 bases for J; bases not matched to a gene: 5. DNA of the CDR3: TGCAGTGCTAGAGATCCGACTAGCGGTGCCTACGAGCAGTACTTC. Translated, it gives CSARDPTSGAYEQYF.

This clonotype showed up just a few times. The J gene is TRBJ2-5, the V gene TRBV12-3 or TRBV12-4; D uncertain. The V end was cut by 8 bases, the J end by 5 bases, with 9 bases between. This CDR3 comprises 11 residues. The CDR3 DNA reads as TGTGCCAGCGCAAACGAGGAGACCCAGTACTTC. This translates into CASANEETQYF.

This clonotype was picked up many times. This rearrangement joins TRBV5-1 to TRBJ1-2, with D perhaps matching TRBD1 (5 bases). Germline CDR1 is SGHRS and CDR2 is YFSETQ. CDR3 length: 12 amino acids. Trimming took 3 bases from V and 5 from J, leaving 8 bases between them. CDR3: CASSSGVYGYTF. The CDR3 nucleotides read TGCGCCAGCAGCTCGGGGGTTTATGGCTACACCTTC.

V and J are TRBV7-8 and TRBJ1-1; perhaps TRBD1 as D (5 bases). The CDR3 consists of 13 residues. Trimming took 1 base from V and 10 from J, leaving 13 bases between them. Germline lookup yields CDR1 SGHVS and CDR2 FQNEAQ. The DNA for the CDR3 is TGTGCCAGCAGCTTAGACAGGTCCGTAGGAGCTTTCTTT. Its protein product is CASSLDRSVGAFF.

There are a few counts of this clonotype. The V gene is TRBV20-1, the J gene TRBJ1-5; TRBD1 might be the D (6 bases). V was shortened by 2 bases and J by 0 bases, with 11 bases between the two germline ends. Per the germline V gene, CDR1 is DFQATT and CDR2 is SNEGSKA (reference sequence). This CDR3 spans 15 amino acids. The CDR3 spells CSARSGGYSNQPQHF. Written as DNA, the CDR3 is TGCAGTGCTAGATCCGGGGGCTATAGCAATCAGCCCCAGCATTTT.